This T cell receptor (beta chain) is drawn from a study of lymphopenia after photon versus proton radiotherapy. Overall study findings and caveats: Post-nadir diversity loss with photons came from oligoclonal expansion, particularly CD8+ Temra cells.

Some clones are missing from TCRdb's copy, which holds only in-frame ones; the method was immunoSEQ multiplex PCR. The profile covers fewer than 45,000 clones, with around 84% appearing a single time and about 9.4% taken by the ten largest. The germline V and J ends were trimmed by 1 base and 2 bases, with 11 bases remaining between them. Germline assignment: CDR1 SGHNT and CDR2 YYREEE (reference sequence). The CDR3 length is 15 residues. As regards this clone: Its antigen is currently unknown.

The chain links TRBV5-4 to TRBJ2-3, with D maybe TRBD2 (6 bases). The receptor was isolated from a woman aged 70-85 years with pancreatic cancer. Some clones in this sample may be carry-over from other donors' samples. The sample in question was peripheral blood, obtained from a patient treated with proton-based radiotherapy. The CDR3 loop is CASSLPGVNTDTQYF. CDR3 sequence (DNA): TGTGCCAGCAGCTTGCCGGGAGTGAACACAGATACGCAGTATTTT.